This is a list of T cell receptor beta chains from one sample in a study of blood T cell repertoires in COVID-19. The repertoire was sequenced with immunoSEQ multiplex PCR; TCRdb's copy has only in-frame clones and lacks some. Of some 130,000 clones in the sample, about 81% were seen once. The sequenced sample was PBMCs or T cells enriched from blood (not recorded which). The receptor source for this set is a man in his forties with acute COVID-19. The CDR3 runs from the conserved cysteine through the conserved F or W.

TRBV29-1	CSVVLIDRSYEQYF
TRBV3-1/TRBV3-2	CASSQEGGDGLSYNEQFF
TRBV2	CASSETTGGYEKLFF
TRBV15	CATSSPRVAGAADTQYF
TRBV5-1	CASSSSRASGRLQETQYF
TRBV11-2	CASSLISHTEAFF
TRBV7-9	CASSFEFNGEQYF
TRBV11-2	CASSFEGGVDEQFF
TRBV6-5	CASSLTGKGNTIYF
TRBV4-1	CASSQDLFQGRHEQFF
TRBV9	CASSPASRGHMEYF
TRBV6-5	CASIAPTWHTQYF
TRBV7-3	CASSSGLKETQYF
TRBV30	CAWSYEVRAGYTF
TRBV18	CASSPASGFSSSYEQYF
TRBV19	CATRRGNTEAFF
TRBV6-5	CASRPQGNTEAFF
TRBV27	CASSWAGSYNEQFF
TRBV19	CASSLGQGTETQYF
TRBV3-1/TRBV3-2	CASSNQGVSNEKLFF
TRBV6-5	CASSYSGLSGPDTQYF
TRBV11-2	CASSLDQGGQETQYF
TRBV28	CASSQPPGQGYLNEKLFF
TRBV6-1	CASSEGGVGGYTF
TRBV19	CASSIAGTGRSPLHF
TRBV7-9	CASSFGQGGGEKLFF
TRBV30	CAWKRGDTQYF
TRBV6-5	CASSWGRGANVLTF
TRBV27	CASTSLDRLDEQYF
TRBV21-1	CASSPNWDYLLEAGELFF
TRBV10-3	CAISESGGDTQYF
TRBV19	CASTRDNQPQHF
TRBV19	CASSTLTAPYSNQPQHF
TRBV11-1	CASTSTGVNGYTF
TRBV25-1	CASSEFRGQGSEQYF
TRBV18	CASSPGGQSTGELFF
TRBV29-1	CSVRGTGKGSTDTQYF
TRBV5-1	CASSLAGDSYNEQFF
TRBV11-3	CASSLGWDSPAF
TRBV28	CASSTGALSYGYTF
TRBV11-3	CASSFYEQFF